This TCR beta chain was captured in a study of spatial heterogeneity in lung cancer. Overall study: Alpha-chain sequences were detected in numbers that were consistently lower than beta-chain sequences. Raw reads contained each unique TCR and UMI combination more than ten times on average.

In this sample, this clonotype turned up many times. The time point here: sample taken at primary tumor resection. Whole RNA, isolated from tumor, nontumor lung or frozen PBMC, was sequenced without prior sorting. CDR1 and CDR2 (germline): SGHRS, YFSETQ. The CDR3 contains 13 residues. V gave up 0 bases and J gave up 7 bases, with 10 bases separating them. The study tagged each TCR cDNA molecule with a unique molecular identifier. TCRdb re-derived calls from the 5' RACE reads in MiXCR, one entry per CDR3 protein. Here the sample spans about 38,000 distinct CDR3 sequences, around 7.5% being singletons. The chain links TRBV5-1 to TRBJ1-2; possibly TRBD1 for D (6 bases). The sample consisted of PBMCs, taken at surgery. This TCR came from a male donor with early-stage non-small cell lung cancer. Here the CDR3 DNA reads TGCGCCAGCAGCTTGGCAGGGGACTCTGGCTACACCTTC. Translated: CASSLAGDSGYTF. The whole variable domain, filled in from reference TRBV5-1 and TRBJ1-2, reads KAGVTQTPRYLIKTRGQQVTLSCSPISGHRSVSWYQQTPGQGLQFLFEYFSETQRNKGNFPGRFSGRQFSNSRSEMNVSTLELGDSALYLCASSLAGDSGYTFGSGTRLTVV.